The next 23 T cell receptor beta chains were all read from a single sample in a study of blood T cell repertoires in COVID-19. Method: immunoSEQ multiplex PCR; TCRdb's copy keeps in-frame clones and lacks some. The table includes roughly 400,000 clones, around 87% detected once. The specimen sequenced was PBMCs or T cells enriched from blood (not recorded which). All receptors derive from a man aged 25 to 40 who had recovered from COVID-19.

A remark on this clone: At the DNA level, this CDR3 is encoded by other sequences in the same sample as well. V usage is TRBV5-1 and J usage is TRBJ2-7, with 8 nucleotides matching TRBD2. J lost 1 base, V lost 5 bases, and 2 bases had no gene match. This CDR3 has 13 residues. Germline CDR1 and CDR2: SGHRS and YFSETQ. The CDR3 sequence: CASSLAGSYEQYF. CDR3 nucleotide sequence: TGCGCCAGCAGTTTAGCGGGATCCTACGAGCAGTACTTC.

V usage is TRBV30 and J usage is TRBJ2-7, with TRBD2 matching 7 bases. V trimming: 5 bases; J trimming: 6 bases; junction bases outside the gene matches: 16. Germline V gene sequence: CDR1 GTSNPN, CDR2 SVGIG (reference sequence). The CDR3 is 15 amino acids. CDR3 region: CAWGSRGVGTVEQYF. The CDR3 DNA sequence: TGTGCCTGGGGTTCCCGGGGGGTTGGTACGGTCGAGCAGTACTTC.

The rearrangement joins TRBV4-1 to TRBJ1-4; no definite D call. V was shortened by 0 bases and J by 10 bases, with 9 bases between the two germline ends. There are 13 residues in the CDR3. The germline V gene has CDR1 MGHRA and CDR2 YSYEKL. CDR3 sequence reads: CASSQDHTPKLFF. The CDR3 bases are TGCGCCAGCAGCCAAGACCACACCCCAAAACTGTTTTTT.

The chain joins TRBV7-8 to TRBJ2-7, with D possibly being TRBD1 (5 bases). Trimming left V 3 bases short and J 6 bases short, with 15 bases between. The germline CDR1 and CDR2 sequences are SGHVS and FQNEAQ. This CDR3 has 14 amino acids. The CDR3 loop is CASSLGPPPLEQYF. CDR3 coding DNA: TGTGCCAGCAGCTTGGGGCCGCCTCCACTCGAGCAGTACTTC.

The chain is built from TRBV30 and TRBJ2-1; TRBD2 matches at 8 bases. Losses at the gene ends were 3 bases for V and 0 bases for J; bases not matched to a gene: 10. Germline CDR1 reads GTSNPN; CDR2 reads SVGIG (reference sequence). This CDR3 is 17 amino acids long. The CDR3 is CAWSGGRTQSSYNEQFF. CDR3 coding DNA: TGTGCCTGGAGCGGCGGGAGGACTCAGAGCTCCTACAATGAGCAGTTCTTC.

The chain links TRBV12-5 to TRBJ2-1; 7 bases map to TRBD2. V was clipped by 2 bases and J by 2 bases; unmatched bases: 3. The CDR3 is 15 residues long. In germline, CDR1 is LGHNT, CDR2 FRNRAP. The DNA for the CDR3 is TGTGCTAGTGGTTTGCCTCGGGGGGCCTACAATGAGCAGTTCTTC. Translation: CASGLPRGAYNEQFF.

V usage is TRBV7-9 and J usage is TRBJ2-5, with TRBD1 matching over 7 bases. V was clipped by 6 bases and J by 5 bases; unmatched bases: 6. This CDR3 contains 13 residues. In germline, CDR1 is SEHNR, CDR2 FQNEAQ (reference sequence). CDR3 in amino acids: CASRKTGDETQYF. The CDR3 DNA sequence: TGTGCCAGCAGAAAAACAGGGGACGAGACCCAGTACTTC.

This sequence joins TRBV7-3 and TRBJ2-7; TRBD1 might be the D (6 bases). Germline V gene lookup returns CDR1 SGHTA and CDR2 FQGTGA. This CDR3 has 13 residues. V was pared by 5 bases and J by 6 bases, with 14 bases between. CDR3 DNA sequence: TGTGCCAGCAGCCCCATGGGGGCCGGCGAGCAGTACTTC. Its translation is CASSPMGAGEQYF.

The chain recombines TRBV21-1 with TRBJ1-3. TRBV21-1 counts as a pseudogene. The CDR3 length is 12 residues. The DNA of the CDR3 is TGTGCCAGCCCCGATCTAGGAAACACCATATATTTT. Its translation: CASPDLGNTIYF.

The chain combines TRBV19 with TRBJ2-2; tentatively, D is TRBD2 (5 bases). The CDR3 is 13 residues long. Trimming removed 3 bases at V and 7 bases at J, with 9 bases between. Germline loops: CDR1 LNHDA, CDR2 SQIVND (reference sequence). CDR3 nucleotide sequence: TGTGCCAGTAGTATTCCGACTAACGGGGAGCTGTTTTTT. Protein product: CASSIPTNGELFF.

V gene TRBV2 combines with J gene TRBJ2-7, with a weak D call TRBD1 (6 bases). Trimming removed 8 bases from V and 7 bases from J, with 15 bases in between. The CDR3 runs to 12 residues. In germline, CDR1 is SNHLY, CDR2 FYNNEI. The CDR3 loop reads CASGSGTREQYF. Here the CDR3 DNA reads TGTGCCAGCGGTTCCGGGACACGGGAGCAGTACTTC.

The chain combines TRBV5-1 with TRBJ2-1; 8 nucleotides match TRBD2. CDR3 length equals 15 residues. Germline lookup yields CDR1 SGHRS and CDR2 YFSETQ. Unmatched junction bases numbered 7, after V lost 1 base and J lost 7 bases. The chain's CDR3 is CASSLKASGSNEQFF. Here the CDR3 DNA reads TGCGCCAGCAGCTTGAAAGCGAGCGGGAGTAATGAGCAGTTCTTC.

The genes are TRBV28 and TRBJ2-2; 9 nucleotides match TRBD2. This CDR3 is built from 13 residues. The germline V gene has CDR1 MDHEN and CDR2 SYDVKM. Losses at the gene ends were 6 bases for V and 6 bases for J; bases not matched to a gene: 2. CDR3 nucleotide sequence: TGTGCCAGCAGCTGGACTAGCGCCGGGGAGCTGTTTTTT. Translation: CASSWTSAGELFF.

V and J are TRBV28 and TRBJ1-5; 9 nucleotides match TRBD1. The CDR3 runs 14 residues. Germline V lookup: CDR1 MDHEN, CDR2 SYDVKM. The V and J ends lost 5 bases and 5 bases, in that order; junction bases with no gene match: 4. The CDR3 region has the DNA TGTGCCAGCAGTATAAACAGGGGGCATCAGCCCCAGCATTTT. Translating gives CASSINRGHQPQHF.

The J gene is TRBJ2-5, the V gene TRBV21-1; no check of the table's D call, TRBD2, against the DNA was made. TRBV21-1 is labeled a pseudogene. The CDR3 covers 16 residues. Written as DNA, the CDR3 is TGTGCCAGCGAAGCTGACCACCGGGTTCATGAAGAGACCCAGTACTTC. Residues: CASEADHRVHEETQYF.

This chain connects TRBV7-9 to TRBJ2-1, with 10 bases aligning to TRBD2. With V trimmed by 3 bases and J by 9 bases, 14 bases remained unmatched. Germline V CDR1 and CDR2: SEHNR, FQNEAQ (reference sequence). The CDR3 is 17 amino acids. The CDR3 reads CASSFSAWASGSGEQFF. Written as DNA, the CDR3 is TGTGCCAGCAGCTTCTCGGCGTGGGCTAGCGGGAGCGGTGAGCAGTTCTTC.

The chain employs TRBV11-2 and TRBJ1-2; TRBD1 matches at 7 bases. The V gene's germline CDR1 is SGHAT and CDR2 FQNNGV. V shed 2 bases and J 7 bases; nucleotides not matched to a gene: 10. CDR3 size: 15 residues. The CDR3 loop reads CASSLLRTGGSGYTF. CDR3 DNA: TGTGCCAGCAGCTTACTAAGGACAGGCGGTAGTGGCTACACCTTC.

This sequence joins TRBV30 and TRBJ1-1; D is undetermined. CDR3 size: 12 residues. V lost 3 bases to trimming and J lost 5 bases, with 10 bases between them. CDR1 is GTSNPN and CDR2 is SVGIG in the germline V gene (reference sequence). In DNA form, the CDR3 reads TGTGCCTGGAGGGGTAGGAGGACTGAAGCTTTCTTT. Its protein product is CAWRGRRTEAFF.

J is TRBJ2-7 and V is TRBV10-2; weak D call: TRBD2 (6 bases). V shed 8 bases and J shed 2 bases, with 16 bases lying between them. CDR1 is WSHSY and CDR2 is SAAADI in the germline V gene. The CDR3 contains 14 residues. CDR3 protein: CASSPAGGTYEQYF. The CDR3 DNA follows: TGCGCCAGCTCTCCAGCGGGTGGTACCTACGAGCAGTACTTC.

The genes are TRBV5-4 and TRBJ2-7; D may be TRBD1 (5 bases). The CDR3 consists of 13 residues. V dropped 1 base and J dropped 2 bases, with 7 bases sitting between them. Germline V gene sequence: CDR1 SGHNT, CDR2 YYREEE (reference sequence). The CDR3 coding sequence is TGTGCCAGCAGCTTGAGGGGAACCTACGAGCAGTACTTC. Translated: CASSLRGTYEQYF. The full variable domain, with the rest looked up from reference TRBV5-4 and TRBJ2-7, is ETGVTQSPTHLIKTRGQQVTLRCSSQSGHNTVSWYQQALGQGPQFIFQYYREEENGRGNFPPRFSGLQFPNYSSELNVNALELDDSALYLCASSLRGTYEQYFGPGTRLTVT.

The chain recombines TRBV5-4 with TRBJ1-1; D is undetermined. Per germline, CDR1 SGHNT and CDR2 YYREEE (reference sequence). The length of the CDR3 is 11 residues. V dropped 4 bases and J dropped 1 base, with 2 bases sitting between them. CDR3: CASSRNTEAFF. The CDR3 nucleotides are TGTGCCAGCAGCCGGAACACTGAAGCTTTCTTT.

The rearrangement joins TRBV5-4 to TRBJ2-7, with 7 bases matching TRBD2. The ends lost 4 bases at V and 0 bases at J; junction bases unmatched: 7. The CDR3 runs 15 residues. Germline CDR1 is SGHNT and CDR2 is YYREEE (reference sequence). The CDR3 DNA is TGTGCCAGCAGCGCATGGGGGGGGAGCTCCTACGAGCAGTACTTC. It encodes CASSAWGGSSYEQYF.

V and J are TRBV3-1 (or the pseudogene TRBV3-2) and TRBJ1-6, with D hard to call. Trimming took 3 bases from V and 7 from J, leaving 16 bases between them. CDR3 length equals 16 residues. Germline V gene lookup returns CDR1 LGHDT and CDR2 YNNKEL (reference sequence). The CDR3 reads CASSHRAGERNSPLHF. CDR3 in DNA: TGTGCCAGCAGCCACCGCGCGGGAGAAAGAAATTCACCCCTCCACTTT.